These 32 T cell receptor beta chains share one sample of origin, sequenced in a study of blood T cell repertoires in COVID-19. Here immunoSEQ multiplex PCR was the method, and the copy in TCRdb shows in-frame clones only, minus some. The sample includes 50,000 to 60,000 clones, roughly 90% seen only once; the top ten take more than 8%. Input material: peripheral blood. The origin of the receptors is a man in his fifties or sixties with active COVID-19.

V gene TRBV7-8 combines with J gene TRBJ2-7; the match to TRBD2 covers 8 bases. The germline gives CDR1 SGHVS, CDR2 FQNEAQ. Unmatched junction bases numbered 7, after V lost 4 bases and J lost 2 bases. The CDR3 spans 15 residues. The CDR3 DNA sequence: TGTGCCAGCAGCTCTAATCCGGGACTAGCCTACGAGCAGTACTTC. It yields the protein CASSSNPGLAYEQYF.

A few counts support this clone. The chain carries TRBV7-6 and TRBJ1-1; no reliable D call. The ends were cut back, 5 bases at V and 11 bases at J, with 24 bases in the middle. The length of the CDR3 is 15 residues. CDR1 SGHVS and CDR2 FNYEAQ come from the germline V gene. The CDR3 spells CASSPEAGRTLKAFF. DNA for the CDR3: TGTGCCAGCAGCCCTGAAGCCGGGAGAACTTTAAAGGCTTTCTTT.

The rearrangement links TRBV2 to TRBJ1-5; D gene ambiguous. The V gene's germline CDR1 is SNHLY and CDR2 FYNNEI. This CDR3 region has 15 residues. Trimming took off 2 bases at V and 7 bases at J, with 15 bases between the two ends. This chain's CDR3 is CASSEREPSTQPQHF. The DNA of the CDR3 is TGTGCCAGCAGTGAAAGGGAGCCATCCACGCAGCCCCAGCATTTT.

The chain uses TRBV9 and TRBJ2-5, with D possibly TRBD1 on 5 matching bases. CDR1 SGDLS and CDR2 YYNGEE come from the germline V gene. Trimming stripped 0 bases from V and 5 bases from J, with 17 bases between. CDR3 length: 16 amino acids. The CDR3, as DNA: TGTGCCAGCAGCGTAGGACAGCGAGGAGATCGGGAGACCCAGTACTTC. This sequence encodes CASSVGQRGDRETQYF.

The rearrangement joins TRBV6-5 to TRBJ2-5; a possible D gene is TRBD2 (6 bases). The germline V gene encodes CDR1 MNHEY and CDR2 SVGAGI. Trimming pared 6 bases from V and 2 bases from J, leaving 10 bases between. The CDR3 is made up of 13 amino acids. CDR3 DNA: TGTGCCAGCAGCCGCGGGACGCAAGAGACCCAGTACTTC. As protein: CASSRGTQETQYF.

This chain uses TRBV2 with TRBJ2-3; D unclear. The CDR3 covers 14 residues. V lost 3 bases and J lost 1, with 8 bases in between. Germline assignment: CDR1 SNHLY and CDR2 FYNNEI. The CDR3 spells CASSDTGGTDTQYF. The CDR3 DNA reads as TGTGCCAGCAGTGACACTGGTGGCACAGATACGCAGTATTTT.

The V call is TRBV13, the J call TRBJ2-3; 9 nucleotides match TRBD2. Germline V gene sequence: CDR1 PRHDT, CDR2 FYEKMQ (reference sequence). The CDR3 covers 20 residues. V shed 2 bases and J 2 bases; nucleotides not matched to a gene: 17. CDR3 loop: CASSLNWNLAAGGTTDTQYF. CDR3 nucleotide sequence: TGTGCCAGCAGCTTAAATTGGAATCTGGCCGCGGGAGGGACCACAGATACGCAGTATTTT.

The gene calls are TRBV30 and TRBJ1-4; 12 nucleotides line up with TRBD1. This CDR3 has 15 amino acids. With V trimmed by 7 bases and J by 4 bases, 7 bases remained unmatched. Germline lookup yields CDR1 GTSNPN and CDR2 SVGIG (reference sequence). CDR3 residues: CASSGTGGHNEKLFF. As DNA, the CDR3 is TGTGCCTCATCCGGGACAGGGGGCCATAATGAAAAACTGTTTTTT.

The rearrangement joins TRBV10-3 to TRBJ1-6; possible D gene TRBD1, 5 bases. The CDR3 is 15 amino acids. Germline V gene lookup returns CDR1 ENHRY and CDR2 SYGVKD. Trimming left V 8 bases short and J 7 bases short, with 18 bases between. This CDR3 reads CAIRGAFPLNSPLHF. CDR3 nucleotide sequence: TGTGCCATCCGCGGGGCCTTTCCTTTAAATTCACCCCTCCACTTT.

This chain connects TRBV30 to TRBJ2-2; 8 positions agree with TRBD2. Per germline, CDR1 GTSNPN and CDR2 SVGIG (reference sequence). There are 16 residues in the CDR3. The J segment lost 3 bases and the V segment lost 5 bases, leaving 11 bases of the junction unmatched. The CDR3 is CAWGGKTSDYTGELFF. Here the CDR3 DNA reads TGTGCCTGGGGGGGTAAGACTAGCGACTACACCGGGGAGCTGTTTTTT.

The rearrangement uses TRBV4-2 and TRBJ2-3, with 10 bases lining up with TRBD2. The CDR3 totals 16 residues. Germline lookup yields CDR1 LGHNA and CDR2 YNFKEQ. V was pared by 4 bases and J by 0 bases, with 4 bases of the junction left unmatched. CDR3 region: CASSRTSGLSTDTQYF. CDR3 coding DNA: TGTGCCAGCAGCCGGACTAGCGGCCTTAGCACAGATACGCAGTATTTT.

The chain carries TRBV15 and TRBJ1-2, with a tentative D call TRBD1 (6 bases). Germline CDR1 LNHNV, CDR2 YYDKDF (reference sequence). Trimming removed 5 bases at V and 5 bases at J, with 12 bases between. CDR3 length: 13 amino acids. The chain's CDR3 is CATSDRIEYGYTF. The CDR3 coding sequence is TGTGCCACCAGCGACAGGATTGAATATGGCTACACCTTC.

This chain joins TRBV7-9 and TRBJ1-1; 7 bases are a match to TRBD1. The V gene's germline CDR1 is SEHNR and CDR2 FQNEAQ (reference sequence). This CDR3 comprises 14 residues. V shed 6 bases and J 0 bases; nucleotides not matched to a gene: 4. CDR3 coding DNA: TGTGCCAGCAGGAACAGGGGAATGAACACTGAAGCTTTCTTT. It encodes CASRNRGMNTEAFF.

This chain uses TRBV5-1 with TRBJ2-7; the D gene is possibly TRBD2 (5 bases). Trimming took off 7 bases at V and 5 bases at J, with 13 bases between the two ends. Germline V CDR1 and CDR2: SGHRS, YFSETQ. This CDR3 has 12 amino acids. The CDR3 loop is CASFNDYHEQYF. In nucleotides, the CDR3 is TGCGCCAGCTTTAACGACTACCACGAGCAGTACTTC.

This rearrangement joins TRBV19 to TRBJ1-2; D perhaps matches TRBD1 (6 bases). CDR1 LNHDA and CDR2 SQIVND come from the germline V gene (reference sequence). Trimming shortened V by 3 bases and J by 10 bases, and 15 bases separated the two germline ends. This CDR3 comprises 13 residues. DNA for the CDR3: TGTGCCAGTAGTATGGAGACAGGAGGCGTCTACACCTTC. Translated: CASSMETGGVYTF.

This chain links TRBV18 with TRBJ2-1, with 7 bases identical to TRBD2. Germline-derived CDR1 and CDR2 are KGHSH and LQKENI. This CDR3 has 13 amino acids. Unmatched junction bases numbered 2, after V lost 5 bases and J lost 4 bases. Here the CDR3 DNA reads TGTGCCAGCTCAGCTAGCGGATACAATGAGCAGTTCTTC. It specifies CASSASGYNEQFF.

This clone was observed once. The gene calls are TRBV5-1 and TRBJ2-3; the match to TRBD1 covers 8 bases. V lost 3 bases to trimming and J lost 11 bases; unmatched junction nucleotides: 8. The CDR3 is 13 residues long. CDR1 and CDR2 from the germline V gene are SGHRS and YFSETQ. The CDR3 DNA reads as TGCGCCAGCAGCTCTTTGACAGGGGATGGGCAGTATTTT. Its translation: CASSSLTGDGQYF.

The chain recombines TRBV7-3 with TRBJ2-3, with 8 bases lining up with TRBD2. Germline assignment: CDR1 SGHTA and CDR2 FQGTGA. This CDR3 spans 16 amino acids. V lost 1 base to trimming and J lost 2 bases; unmatched junction nucleotides: 5. CDR3 amino acids: CASSLRAGGLTDTQYF. The DNA of the CDR3 is TGTGCCAGCAGCTTAAGGGCGGGAGGCCTCACAGATACGCAGTATTTT.

V is TRBV9 and J is TRBJ2-5, with a weak D call TRBD2 (5 bases). Trimming left V 0 bases short and J 2 bases short, with 11 bases between. This CDR3 region has 15 residues. In germline, CDR1 is SGDLS, CDR2 YYNGEE. CDR3 residues: CASSVGGKRQETQYF. DNA of the CDR3: TGTGCCAGCAGCGTAGGTGGTAAGCGGCAAGAGACCCAGTACTTC.

This chain joins TRBV6-6 and TRBJ1-1; possible D gene TRBD1, 5 bases. Trimming left V 7 bases short and J 1 base short, with 16 bases between. The CDR3 runs 15 residues. Germline V gives CDR1 MNHNY, CDR2 SVGAGI (reference sequence). The CDR3 loop reads CASTLLGGGNTEAFF. CDR3 nucleotides: TGTGCCAGCACTCTCCTCGGGGGAGGGAACACTGAAGCTTTCTTT.

V gene TRBV5-1 combines with J gene TRBJ2-1; 9 bases match TRBD2. Germline V lookup: CDR1 SGHRS, CDR2 YFSETQ. Germline trimming cut 3 bases from V and 4 bases from J; bases unmatched to any gene: 11. The CDR3 has 17 amino acids. The CDR3 protein is CASSWGAQTSGYNEQFF. The DNA for the CDR3 is TGCGCCAGCAGCTGGGGGGCCCAGACTAGCGGTTACAATGAGCAGTTCTTC.

This chain joins TRBV21-1 and TRBJ2-1; the table names TRBD2, a call not compared with the DNA. TRBV21-1 is a documented pseudogene. This CDR3 is built from 17 residues. In DNA form, the CDR3 reads TGTGCCAGCAGCAAAGCGCATGCTAGCGGGGATTACAATGAGCAGTTCTTC. This encodes CASSKAHASGDYNEQFF.

V is TRBV2 and J is TRBJ2-5; D is unresolved. Between the trimmed V and J ends, which lost 5 bases and 1 base, there was a span of 11 bases. Per germline, CDR1 SNHLY and CDR2 FYNNEI. This CDR3 is built from 14 residues. The DNA of the CDR3 is TGTGCCAGCAGTATCAGACGGAGCCAAGAGACCCAGTACTTC. Protein product: CASSIRRSQETQYF.

J is TRBJ2-2 and V is TRBV6-8; D might be TRBD2 (6 bases). CDR3 length equals 13 residues. V was shortened by 6 bases and J by 4 bases, with 9 bases between the two germline ends. Looked up from germline, CDR1 is MNHGY and CDR2 is SAAAGT. Here the CDR3 reads CASRAGSTGELFF. Here the CDR3 DNA reads TGTGCCAGCAGGGCGGGGAGCACCGGGGAGCTGTTTTTT.

This rearrangement joins TRBV30 to TRBJ2-7; TRBD2 might be the D (6 bases). Trimming stripped 6 bases from V and 3 bases from J, with 12 bases between. The CDR3 length is 12 residues. The V gene's germline CDR1 is GTSNPN and CDR2 SVGIG (reference sequence). Here the CDR3 DNA reads TGTGCCTGTGGGCAGGGAGGCTACGAGCAGTACTTC. It translates to CACGQGGYEQYF.

This chain's CDR3 is CASSLGIGGTTDTQYF. The CDR3 DNA reads as TGCGCCAGCAGCTTGGGGATCGGGGGGACCACAGATACGCAGTATTTT. The V gene is TRBV5-1, the J gene TRBJ2-3, with 7 bases matching TRBD2. Unmatched junction bases numbered 6, after V lost 0 bases and J lost 2 bases. CDR3 length: 16 residues. Per germline, CDR1 SGHRS and CDR2 YFSETQ.

The V gene is TRBV15, the J gene TRBJ2-2; D may be TRBD2 (5 bases). Germline V gene sequence: CDR1 LNHNV, CDR2 YYDKDF (reference sequence). The CDR3 loop spans 14 amino acids. Trimming took 4 bases from V and 10 from J, leaving 16 bases between them. CDR3 in amino acids: CATSTSLNLAELFF. The CDR3 bases are TGTGCCACCAGCACTAGCTTGAATCTCGCGGAGCTGTTTTTT.

The rearrangement links TRBV27 to TRBJ1-1; TRBD1 matches 12 bases. Trimming removed 9 bases from V and 10 bases from J; junction bases left unmatched: 15. The germline CDR1 and CDR2 sequences are MNHEY and SMNVEV (reference sequence). This CDR3 comprises 15 residues. CDR3 loop: CASSSGTGGFGVAFF. DNA for the CDR3: TGTGCCAGTTCTTCCGGGACAGGGGGCTTTGGAGTAGCTTTCTTT.

J is TRBJ2-3 and V is TRBV24-1; D unclear. This CDR3 contains 14 residues. Germline V gene lookup returns CDR1 KGHDR and CDR2 SFDVKD. Trimming shortened V by 5 bases and J by 9 bases, and 17 bases separated the two germline ends. The CDR3 region has the DNA TGTGCCACCAGTGTTGGTAGCCCAGATGAGACGCAGTATTTT. This encodes CATSVGSPDETQYF.

This clone was recorded once. This chain uses TRBV3-1 (or the pseudogene TRBV3-2) with TRBJ2-3; D perhaps matches TRBD2 (6 bases). The CDR3 is 15 amino acids. Germline CDR1 reads LGHDT; CDR2 reads YNNKEL (reference sequence). V lost 0 bases, J lost 5 bases, and 12 bases lay in between. The DNA of the CDR3 is TGTGCCAGCAGCCAAGAGGAGGGAGCTAAAGATACGCAGTATTTT. Residues: CASSQEEGAKDTQYF.

This clone was counted once. The chain recombines TRBV9 with TRBJ1-2, with D perhaps TRBD1 (6 bases). Trimming removed 4 bases from V and 2 bases from J, with 12 bases in between. There are 14 residues in the CDR3. Germline lookup yields CDR1 SGDLS and CDR2 YYNGEE. Here the CDR3 reads CASSKQGTNYGYTF. For the CDR3, the DNA is TGTGCCAGCAGCAAACAGGGTACGAACTATGGCTACACCTTC.

V gene TRBV18 combines with J gene TRBJ2-7, with TRBD1 as a possible D gene (5 bases). CDR3 length equals 15 residues. The germline V and J ends were trimmed by 2 bases and 1 base, with 12 bases remaining between them. Germline lookup yields CDR1 KGHSH and CDR2 LQKENI. CDR3 sequence: CASSPGQGRSYEQYF. The CDR3 DNA reads TGTGCCAGCTCACCAGGGCAGGGTAGGTCCTACGAGCAGTACTTC.